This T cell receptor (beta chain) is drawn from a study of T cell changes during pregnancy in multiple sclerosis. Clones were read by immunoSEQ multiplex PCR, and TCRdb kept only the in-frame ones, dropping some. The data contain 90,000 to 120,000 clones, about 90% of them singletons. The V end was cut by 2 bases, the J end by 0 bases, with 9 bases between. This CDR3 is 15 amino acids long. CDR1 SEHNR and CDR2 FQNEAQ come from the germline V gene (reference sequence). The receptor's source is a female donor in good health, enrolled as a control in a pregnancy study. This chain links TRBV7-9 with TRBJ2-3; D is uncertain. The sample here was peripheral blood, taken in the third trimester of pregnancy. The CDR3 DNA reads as TGTGCCAGCAGCTTAAGCGATTCTAGCACAGATACGCAGTATTTT. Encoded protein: CASSLSDSSTDTQYF.